This T cell receptor beta chain derives from a study of CD8 T cells in Susac syndrome. Random hexamers served to reverse transcribe roughly 0.45 to 1 ug RNA. A multiplex approach, immunoSEQ multiplex PCR, amplified TCR beta CDR3 across 54 Vbeta and 13 Jbeta. From the immunoSEQ multiplex PCR reads, TCRdb called clonotypes with MiXCR, one entry per CDR3 protein. The data hold about 73,000 distinct CDR3 sequences, with approximately 94% observed a single time. The V end was cut by 12 bases, the J end by 2 bases, with 19 bases between. This CDR3 region has 14 residues. Germline values: CDR1 KGHDR, CDR2 SFDVKD. Isolation of CD8+ and CD4+ T cells was performed negatively, whereas enrichment of TEMRA cells was done by FACS.

The sequencing input was CD8+ T cells from PBMCs. The receptor was derived from a human donor with multiple sclerosis. The chain recombines TRBV24-1 with TRBJ2-7; D perhaps matches TRBD2 (8 bases). The CDR3 region has the DNA TGTGCCCAGAGGGGGCGGGAGGCCCCCTACGAGCAGTACTTC. Its protein product is CAQRGREAPYEQYF.